These T cell receptor beta chains were read from a single sample in a study of shared clonotypes between healthy human individuals. Clones were sequenced by immunoSEQ multiplex PCR, and TCRdb holds only the in-frame ones, with some missing. The sample includes nearly 500,000 clones, over 65% of them seen just once. Sequences were obtained from PBMCs. The receptors originated from a woman between 40 and 50 years old in good health. Some clones in this sample may be carry-over from other donors' samples. Both conserved end residues are part of each CDR3. Each record gives: D gene, J gene, clone size, V gene, CDR3 protein, CDR3 DNA. The D gene is left open where the match is weak. Clone size is not always given. Where it is, it says once, few, many or a class for expanded clones.

d_gene: TRBD1
j_gene: TRBJ1-1
abundance: many
v_gene: TRBV5-6
CDR3aa: CASSAGTALTEAFF
CDR3nt: TGTGCCAGCAGTGCCGGGACAGCTCTCACTGAAGCTTTCTTT

d_gene: NA
j_gene: TRBJ1-1
abundance: NA
v_gene: TRBV4-2
CDR3aa: CASSQADGSFTEAFF
CDR3nt: TGTGCCAGCAGCCAAGCCGATGGGAGTTTCACTGAAGCTTTCTTT

d_gene: NA
j_gene: TRBJ2-2
abundance: NA
v_gene: TRBV6-6
CDR3aa: CASSLTGSTGELFF
CDR3nt: TGTGCCAGCAGCTTAACAGGGAGCACCGGGGAGCTGTTTTTT

d_gene: NA
j_gene: TRBJ2-5
abundance: NA
v_gene: TRBV7-3
CDR3aa: CASSSSPTQETQYF
CDR3nt: TGTGCCAGCAGCAGCAGTCCTACTCAAGAGACCCAGTACTTC

d_gene: TRBD1
j_gene: TRBJ2-1
abundance: few
v_gene: TRBV27
CDR3aa: CASSRIPGQRSDEQFF
CDR3nt: TGTGCCAGCAGTCGTATTCCGGGACAGAGGAGCGATGAGCAGTTCTTC

d_gene: NA
j_gene: TRBJ2-7
abundance: NA
v_gene: TRBV10-3
CDR3aa: CAISGAHTDSEQYF
CDR3nt: TGTGCCATCAGTGGAGCCCACACGGATTCCGAGCAGTACTTC

d_gene: TRBD1
j_gene: TRBJ2-7
abundance: NA
v_gene: TRBV18
CDR3aa: CASSRDRGSNEQYF
CDR3nt: TGTGCCAGCTCGCGGGACAGGGGGAGTAACGAGCAGTACTTC

d_gene: TRBD2
j_gene: TRBJ2-3
abundance: NA
v_gene: TRBV18
CDR3aa: CASSPPSGFSADTQYF
CDR3nt: TGTGCCAGCTCACCACCTAGCGGGTTTTCGGCAGATACGCAGTATTTT

d_gene: NA
j_gene: TRBJ2-7
abundance: NA
v_gene: TRBV6-1
CDR3aa: CASSVWENSYEQYF
CDR3nt: TGTGCCAGCAGTGTTTGGGAAAACTCCTACGAGCAGTACTTC

d_gene: NA
j_gene: TRBJ2-7
abundance: many
v_gene: TRBV5-1
CDR3aa: CASSLGPRTGYEQYF
CDR3nt: TGCGCCAGCAGCTTGGGCCCTCGGACGGGCTACGAGCAGTACTTC

d_gene: NA
j_gene: TRBJ2-4
abundance: NA
v_gene: TRBV7-9
CDR3aa: CASSLVGADRGIQYF
CDR3nt: TGTGCCAGCAGCTTAGTAGGGGCCGATAGAGGCATTCAGTACTTC

d_gene: TRBD1
j_gene: TRBJ2-2
abundance: NA
v_gene: TRBV7-2
CDR3aa: CASSYRQGFDTGELFF
CDR3nt: TGTGCCAGCAGCTACCGACAGGGCTTCGACACCGGGGAGCTGTTTTTT

d_gene: NA
j_gene: TRBJ2-3
abundance: NA
v_gene: TRBV5-6
CDR3aa: CASRDSGDTQYF
CDR3nt: TGTGCCAGCCGTGATAGTGGAGATACGCAGTATTTT

d_gene: NA
j_gene: TRBJ1-1
abundance: NA
v_gene: TRBV18
CDR3aa: CASSPRGSTEAFF
CDR3nt: TGTGCCAGCTCACCGCGGGGGTCCACTGAAGCTTTCTTT

d_gene: TRBD1
j_gene: TRBJ2-7
abundance: NA
v_gene: TRBV10-3
CDR3aa: CAISYRDRGRGGEQYF
CDR3nt: TGTGCCATCAGTTACCGGGACAGGGGGCGCGGTGGGGAGCAGTACTTC

d_gene: NA
j_gene: TRBJ1-1
abundance: once
v_gene: TRBV7-2
CDR3aa: CASSLQGGDTEAFF
CDR3nt: TGTGCCAGCAGCTTACAAGGGGGGGACACTGAAGCTTTCTTT

d_gene: TRBD2
j_gene: TRBJ2-7
abundance: NA
v_gene: TRBV5-5
CDR3aa: CASSREVGTIYEQYF
CDR3nt: TGTGCCAGCAGCCGCGAGGTGGGGACTATCTACGAGCAGTACTTC

d_gene: NA
j_gene: TRBJ1-5
abundance: NA
v_gene: TRBV28
CDR3aa: CASSLMTSLGNQPQHF
CDR3nt: TGTGCCAGCAGTTTAATGACATCTCTCGGCAATCAGCCCCAGCATTTT

d_gene: NA
j_gene: TRBJ1-1
abundance: NA
v_gene: TRBV11-3
CDR3aa: CASSLGGTGDAEAFF
CDR3nt: TGTGCCAGCAGCTTAGGGGGTACAGGAGACGCTGAAGCTTTCTTT

d_gene: NA
j_gene: TRBJ2-2
abundance: NA
v_gene: TRBV18
CDR3aa: CASSPVRENTGELFF
CDR3nt: TGTGCCAGCTCACCGGTCAGGGAGAACACCGGGGAGCTGTTTTTT